This TCR beta chain derives from a study of breast tumors, draining lymph nodes, adjacent tissues. Study results and caveats: Tumor TCR diversity was below lymph nodes but above nontumor tissue.

For this clonotype: The antigen remains undetermined.

Unmatched junction bases numbered 8, after V lost 8 bases and J lost 8 bases. The CDR3 totals 15 residues. Germline CDR1 MNHNY, CDR2 SVGAGI (reference sequence). TCRdb redid the calling of the multiplex PCR reads with MiXCR, one entry per CDR3 protein. The profile covers 50,000 to 65,000 distinct CDR3 sequences, with approximately 45% appearing a single time and under 12% taken by the ten largest. This receptor was obtained from a female donor with breast cancer. Some clones in this sample may be carry-over from other donors' samples. The material sequenced was breast tumor tissue. This chain uses TRBV6-6 with TRBJ2-1, with TRBD2 identical over 14 bases. The CDR3 here is CASQGGGLAGDEQFF. Written as DNA, the CDR3 is TGTGCCAGCCAAGGGGGGGGACTAGCGGGAGATGAGCAGTTCTTC.